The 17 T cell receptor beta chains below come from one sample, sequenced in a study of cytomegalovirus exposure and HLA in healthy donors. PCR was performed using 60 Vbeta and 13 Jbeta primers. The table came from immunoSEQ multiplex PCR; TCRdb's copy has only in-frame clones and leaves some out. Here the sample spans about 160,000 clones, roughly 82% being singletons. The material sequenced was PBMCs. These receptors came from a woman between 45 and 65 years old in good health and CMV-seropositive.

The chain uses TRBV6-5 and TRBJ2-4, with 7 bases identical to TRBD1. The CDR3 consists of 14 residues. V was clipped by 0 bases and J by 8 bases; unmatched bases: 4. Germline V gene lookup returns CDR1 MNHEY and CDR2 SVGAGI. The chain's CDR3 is CASSYSNRGDIQYF. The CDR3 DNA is TGTGCCAGCAGTTACTCGAACAGGGGAGACATTCAGTACTTC.

CDR3 region: CASSLDLAGSSYEQYF. In DNA, the CDR3 is TGCGCCAGCAGCTTGGACTTGGCGGGGTCATCCTACGAGCAGTACTTC. The V call is TRBV5-1, the J call TRBJ2-7; D might be TRBD2 (6 bases). Per germline, CDR1 SGHRS and CDR2 YFSETQ. V was shortened by 0 bases and J by 1 base, with 14 bases between the two germline ends. CDR3 length: 16 amino acids.

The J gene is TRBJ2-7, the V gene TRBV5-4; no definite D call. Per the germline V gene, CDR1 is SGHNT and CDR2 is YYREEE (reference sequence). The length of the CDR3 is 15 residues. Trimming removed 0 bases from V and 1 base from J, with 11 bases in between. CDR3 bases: TGTGCCAGCAGCTTGGCTGAGCGTGGATCCTACGAGCAGTACTTC. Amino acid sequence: CASSLAERGSYEQYF.

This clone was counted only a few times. The CDR3 bases are TGTGCCAGCAGTGTGGGGGACAGGGAAACTGAAGCTTTCTTT. Translation: CASSVGDRETEAFF. The rearrangement uses TRBV2 and TRBJ1-1; TRBD1 aligns across 9 bases. Germline lookup yields CDR1 SNHLY and CDR2 FYNNEI. Losses at the gene ends were 4 bases for V and 5 bases for J; bases not matched to a gene: 5. This CDR3 spans 14 amino acids.

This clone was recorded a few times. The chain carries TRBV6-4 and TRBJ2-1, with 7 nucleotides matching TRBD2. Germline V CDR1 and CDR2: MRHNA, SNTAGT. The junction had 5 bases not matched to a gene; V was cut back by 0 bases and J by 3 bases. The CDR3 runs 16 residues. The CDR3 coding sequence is TGTGCCAGCAGTGACTCGGTTGGGGGGGGCTACAATGAGCAGTTCTTC. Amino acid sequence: CASSDSVGGGYNEQFF.

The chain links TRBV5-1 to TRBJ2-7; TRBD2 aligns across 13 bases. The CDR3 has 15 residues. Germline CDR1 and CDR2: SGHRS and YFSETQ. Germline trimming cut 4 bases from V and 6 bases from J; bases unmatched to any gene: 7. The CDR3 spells CASSQTSGGSGEQYF. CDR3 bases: TGCGCCAGCAGCCAGACTAGCGGGGGGTCGGGCGAGCAGTACTTC.

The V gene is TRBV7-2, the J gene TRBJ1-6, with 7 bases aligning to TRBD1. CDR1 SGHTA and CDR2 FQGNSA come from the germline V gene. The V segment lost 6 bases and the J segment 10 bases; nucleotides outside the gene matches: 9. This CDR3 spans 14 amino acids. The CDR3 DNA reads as TGTGCCAGCAGATTCGGGGGACAGTGGTCACCCCTCCACTTT. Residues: CASRFGGQWSPLHF.

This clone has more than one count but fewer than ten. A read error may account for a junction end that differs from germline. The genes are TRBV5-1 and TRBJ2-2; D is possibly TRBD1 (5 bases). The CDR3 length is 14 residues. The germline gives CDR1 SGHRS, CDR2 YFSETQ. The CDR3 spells CASRLATVSGELFF. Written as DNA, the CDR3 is TGCGCCAGCAGGTTGGCGACAGTCTCCGGGGAGCTGTTTTTT.

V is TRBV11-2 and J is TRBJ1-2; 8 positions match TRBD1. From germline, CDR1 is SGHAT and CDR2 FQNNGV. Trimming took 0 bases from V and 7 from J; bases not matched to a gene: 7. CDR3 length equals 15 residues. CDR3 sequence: CASSLDGSQGGGYTF. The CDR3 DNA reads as TGTGCCAGCAGCTTAGACGGGTCACAGGGGGGTGGCTACACCTTC.

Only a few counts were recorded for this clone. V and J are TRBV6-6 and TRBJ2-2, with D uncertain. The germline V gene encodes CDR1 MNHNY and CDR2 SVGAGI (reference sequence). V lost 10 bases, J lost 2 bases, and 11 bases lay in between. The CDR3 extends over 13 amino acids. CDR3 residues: CANLDENTGELFF. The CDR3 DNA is TGTGCCAACCTAGACGAAAACACCGGGGAGCTGTTTTTT.

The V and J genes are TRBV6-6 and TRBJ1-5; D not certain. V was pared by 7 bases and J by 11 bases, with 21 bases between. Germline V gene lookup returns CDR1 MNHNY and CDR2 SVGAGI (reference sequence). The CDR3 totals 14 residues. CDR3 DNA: TGTGCCAGCACCCCGTTCCTGGGCATGTGGGCCCAGCATTTT. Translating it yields CASTPFLGMWAQHF.

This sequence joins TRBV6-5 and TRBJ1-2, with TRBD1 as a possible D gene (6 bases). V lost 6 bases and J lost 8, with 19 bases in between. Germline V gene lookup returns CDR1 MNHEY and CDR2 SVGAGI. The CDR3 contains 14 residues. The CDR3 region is CASRQNTGLFGYTF. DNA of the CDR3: TGTGCCAGCAGACAAAACACAGGGTTGTTCGGCTACACCTTC.

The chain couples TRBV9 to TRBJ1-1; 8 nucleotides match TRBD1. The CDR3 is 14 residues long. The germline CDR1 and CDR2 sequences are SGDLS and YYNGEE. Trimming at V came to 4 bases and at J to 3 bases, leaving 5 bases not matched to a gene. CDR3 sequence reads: CASSTGQGDTEAFF. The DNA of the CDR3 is TGTGCCAGCAGCACCGGACAGGGTGACACTGAAGCTTTCTTT.

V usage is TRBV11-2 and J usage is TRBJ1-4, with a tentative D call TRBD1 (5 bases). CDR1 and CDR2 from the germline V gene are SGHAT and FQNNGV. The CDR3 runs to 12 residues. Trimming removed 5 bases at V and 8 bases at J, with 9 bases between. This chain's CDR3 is CASSETGEKLFF. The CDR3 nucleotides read TGTGCCAGCAGCGAAACAGGCGAAAAACTGTTTTTT.

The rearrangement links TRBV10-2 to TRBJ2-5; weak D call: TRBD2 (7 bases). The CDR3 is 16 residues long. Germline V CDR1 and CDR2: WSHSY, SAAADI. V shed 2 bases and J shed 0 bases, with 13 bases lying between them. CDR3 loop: CASSETAGAYQETQYF. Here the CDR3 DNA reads TGCGCCAGCAGTGAGACCGCGGGGGCGTACCAAGAGACCCAGTACTTC.

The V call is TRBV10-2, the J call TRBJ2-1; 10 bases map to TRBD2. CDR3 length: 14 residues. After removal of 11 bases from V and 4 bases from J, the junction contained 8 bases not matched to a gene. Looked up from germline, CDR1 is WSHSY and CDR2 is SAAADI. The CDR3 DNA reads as TGCGCCGCTAGAACTAGCGGGGCTTACAATGAGCAGTTCTTC. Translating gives CAARTSGAYNEQFF.

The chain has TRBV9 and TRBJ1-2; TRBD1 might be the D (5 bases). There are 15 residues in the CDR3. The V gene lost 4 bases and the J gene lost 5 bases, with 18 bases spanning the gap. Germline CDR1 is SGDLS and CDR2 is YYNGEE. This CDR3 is CASSSRGGAEYGYTF. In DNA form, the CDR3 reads TGTGCCAGCAGCTCAAGGGGAGGGGCCGAGTATGGCTACACCTTC.